The clone carrying this T cell receptor (beta chain) was found once. The sample comes from a study of blood T cell repertoires in COVID-19. Study in general: COVID-19 samples from acute and convalescent phases originated in the United States, Italy and Spain. PBMCs, B-cell-depleted T cells, or T cells provided the cDNA or gDNA that made up the material.

Participants were placed into cohorts based on the clinical history they reported. Source study methods: Reference gene primer amplification yielded estimated nucleated cell counts. Using immunoSEQ multiplex PCR, the repertoire was profiled, and TCRdb retains in-frame clones only, with some absent. V, J and clone size were drawn from that table, and D and trimming were deduced from the DNA. The sample yields some 400,000 clones, roughly 89% seen once. Per germline, CDR1 SGHVS and CDR2 FQNEAQ. J gave up 5 bases and V 5 bases, and 14 bases lay outside the gene matches. This CDR3 comprises 16 residues. The material sequenced was PBMCs or T cells enriched from blood (not recorded which). This receptor was identified in a woman aged 25 to 39 who had recovered from COVID-19. V usage is TRBV7-8 and J usage is TRBJ2-5; 7 nucleotides agree with TRBD2. The CDR3 is CASSRGEGLYGETQYF. CDR3 DNA: TGTGCCAGCAGCCGCGGGGAGGGGTTATATGGGGAGACCCAGTACTTC. Filled out from reference TRBV7-8 and TRBJ2-5, the complete variable domain reads GAGVSQSPRYKVAKRGQDVALRCDPISGHVSLFWYQQALGQGPEFLTYFQNEAQLDKSGLPSDRFFAERPEGSVSTLKIQRTQQEDSAVYLCASSRGEGLYGETQYFGPGTRLLVL.